This TCR beta chain was found in a study of post-analysis software for immune sequencing data. General study findings and limits: Patients used several TRBV segments, including TRBV5-6, TRBV5-1 and TRBV20-1, more often than controls.

Worth noting for this clonotype: The antigen is not known.

cDNA libraries for TCR beta contained unique molecular identifiers. Via MiXCR, TCRdb re-called the PCR reads, giving one row per CDR3 protein. Among some 370,000 distinct CDR3 sequences, roughly 36% were seen once, and the ten largest hold around an eighth. V dropped 6 bases and J dropped 6 bases, with 9 bases sitting between them. CDR3 length: 12 residues. Germline assignment: CDR1 MGHRA and CDR2 YSYEKL. This rearrangement joins TRBV4-1 to TRBJ1-5, with D unresolved. The sample was blood. The receptor's source is a girl under 18 with multiple sclerosis. CDR3 region: CASSKHGQPQHF. The CDR3 DNA is TGCGCCAGCAGTAAACACGGTCAGCCCCAGCATTTT.